Included here is one T cell receptor (beta chain) sequence, with context. Its antigen remains unknown. The data originate from a study of glioma-infiltrating T cells. General observations from the study: Non-neoplastic patients had below-expected tissue-blood divergence, while all gliomas exceeded expectation.

Amplification of TCR alpha and beta CDR3 regions from RNA used iRepertoire nested multiplex PCR. For one-step reverse transcription and amplification, about 85-400 ng of tissue mRNA or PBMC total RNA was used. Via MiXCR, TCRdb re-called the multiplex PCR reads, giving one row per CDR3 protein. The sample shows 150,000 to 200,000 distinct CDR3 sequences, approximately 30% of them seen only once. This CDR3 region has 13 residues. V gave up 6 bases and J gave up 5 bases, with 16 bases separating them. From germline, CDR1 is GTSNPN and CDR2 SVGIG (reference sequence). Sequenced input: glioma tissue, nonneoplastic brain tissue, or PBMCs (not recorded which). This clonotype was sampled from a human donor with low-grade glioma or glioblastoma, undergoing nonglioma brain surgery, or in good health (not recorded which). The J gene is TRBJ2-5, the V gene TRBV30; a weak D match, TRBD2 (7 bases). CDR3 sequence (DNA): TGTGCCTGCACTCAGGGAGGGGGGGAGACCCAGTACTTC. Translation gives CACTQGGGETQYF.